Sequencing of this T cell receptor (beta chain) was carried out in a study of OX40 agonist ivuxolimab in advanced cancers. Study at large: Treatment of patients was with ivuxolimab, an agonistic anti-OX40 (CD134) antibody. Among those enrolled, mean age was roughly 55 years (range roughly 20 to 80) and 75% to 85% were male.

Study-level points and caveats: Nonresponders, in some cases, also had low normalized T-cell clonal expansion.

TCRdb's copy holds only in-frame clones and misses some; the assay was immunoSEQ multiplex PCR. Of 25,000 to 35,000 clones in the sample, 84% were seen once. Notes on this clone: The target antigen is unknown.

This CDR3 region has 12 residues. The clonotype comes from an adult with an advanced solid tumor such as melanoma, head and neck, liver or kidney cancer. The specimen comprised CD4+ or CD8+ T cells sorted from blood, sampled in a trial of the OX40 agonist ivuxolimab. V gene TRBV21-1 combines with J gene TRBJ2-2. TRBV21-1 is a pseudogene locus. CDR3 amino acids: CASSKNVGELFF. In DNA form, the CDR3 reads TGTGCCAGCAGCAAGAACGTCGGGGAGCTGTTTTTT.